These 11 T cell receptor beta chains were sequenced from one sample in a study of blood T cells in healthy people across ages. A J-beta primer mix and a sample-barcoded 5' primer were used in a second PCR of roughly 6 to 11 cycles. Each CDR3 protein gets one entry after TCRdb re-called the 5' RACE reads with MiXCR. The repertoire holds roughly 1,500,000 distinct CDR3 sequences, about 31% seen once, with about 11% in the top ten. The sequenced sample consisted of blood. These receptors were obtained from a woman in her twenties or thirties in good health.

The genes are TRBV19 and TRBJ2-3, with D perhaps given as TRBD1 or TRBD2 (5 bases each). This CDR3 is built from 16 residues. V was clipped by 5 bases and J by 3 bases, with 18 bases between them. CDR1 and CDR2 from the germline V gene are LNHDA and SQIVND (reference sequence). The CDR3 sequence: CASSPGVSGHTDTQYF. The CDR3 region has the DNA TGTGCCAGTAGTCCCGGGGTGTCAGGGCATACAGATACGCAGTATTTT.

The table lists this clonotype with many counts. V gene TRBV29-1 combines with J gene TRBJ2-7, with D uncertain. The CDR3 covers 11 residues. V was pared by 7 bases and J by 2 bases, with 9 bases between. Germline values: CDR1 SQVTM, CDR2 ANQGSEA. DNA for the CDR3: TGCAGCGCCCAAGGGCCCTACGAGCAGTACTTC. Residues: CSAQGPYEQYF.

The chain combines TRBV6-5 with TRBJ2-5, with D possibly being TRBD2 (6 bases). V shed 5 bases and J shed 11 bases, with 24 bases lying between them. Germline V gene sequence: CDR1 MNHEY, CDR2 SVGAGI. The CDR3 extends over 15 amino acids. CDR3 in amino acids: CASSQGGNSAAWQYF. The CDR3 coding sequence is TGTGCCAGCAGTCAGGGAGGCAACTCGGCGGCATGGCAGTACTTC.

The sample holds a few counts of this clonotype. The V and J genes are TRBV9 and TRBJ2-6; tentatively, D is TRBD1 (5 bases). Germline CDR1 and CDR2: SGDLS and YYNGEE. V lost 5 bases and J lost 6, with 12 bases in between. The CDR3 is 14 amino acids. The CDR3 protein is CASSWAGKANVLTF. The CDR3 DNA reads TGTGCCAGCAGTTGGGCAGGGAAGGCCAACGTCCTGACTTTC.

The V and J genes are TRBV20-1 and TRBJ2-2, with 11 bases fitting TRBD2. In germline, CDR1 is DFQATT, CDR2 SNEGSKA (reference sequence). V shed 2 bases, J shed 9 bases, and the junction held 8 bases outside the gene matches. This CDR3 has 15 residues. Here the CDR3 reads CSARNPTSGERELFF. CDR3 nucleotide sequence: TGCAGTGCTAGAAACCCGACTAGCGGGGAGAGGGAGCTGTTTTTT.

This clonotype was found a few times. The chain is built from TRBV20-1 and TRBJ2-7; D is uncertain. Germline V gene data show CDR1 as DFQATT and CDR2 as SNEGSKA (reference sequence). Between the trimmed V and J ends, which lost 2 bases and 2 bases, there was a span of 7 bases. The CDR3 consists of 12 residues. DNA for the CDR3: TGCAGTGCTAGAATCACCCCCTACGAGCAGTACTTC. The encoded protein is CSARITPYEQYF.

This chain uses TRBV11-1 with TRBJ2-1, with D maybe TRBD1 (6 bases). The CDR3 has 12 residues. Germline-derived CDR1 and CDR2 are SGHAT and FQDESV (reference sequence). The V end was cut by 8 bases, the J end by 9 bases, with 14 bases between. The CDR3 DNA follows: TGTGCCAGCTCGACGAGGGGGAGTGAGCAGTTCTTC. Its translation: CASSTRGSEQFF.

This clonotype was found a few times. V and J are TRBV4-1 and TRBJ2-1; possibly TRBD2 for D (6 bases). The ends were cut back, 1 base at V and 2 bases at J, with 9 bases in the middle. This CDR3 comprises 15 residues. Germline CDR1 MGHRA, CDR2 YSYEKL. The CDR3 DNA reads as TGCGCCAGCAGCCAAGGGGACTTGACCTACAATGAGCAGTTCTTC. Amino acids: CASSQGDLTYNEQFF.

Comments on this clonotype: Because the CDR3's place on the DNA is in doubt, the DNA is left out and the CDR3 is given as listed by TCRdb. This chain links TRBV9 with TRBJ2-1; the table calls TRBD1, which could not be checked here. The CDR3 length equals 15 residues, ends included. In germline, CDR1 is SGDLS, CDR2 YYNGEE. The CDR3 loop is CASSVGGGTYNEQCF.

Only a few counts were recorded for this clonotype. The chain combines TRBV2 with TRBJ2-5; D is perhaps TRBD1 (6 bases). The V end lost 4 bases, the J end lost 5 bases, and 14 bases lay between the germline ends. The CDR3 spans 14 residues. The V gene's germline CDR1 is SNHLY and CDR2 FYNNEI. The CDR3 DNA reads TGTGCCAGCAGTGGGGGGCTAGCTTTGGAGACCCAGTACTTC. This encodes CASSGGLALETQYF.

This clonotype was found many times. The V gene is TRBV6-6, the J gene TRBJ1-2; D not resolved. With 2 bases removed from V and 6 bases from J, the gap between germline ends came to 19 bases. The CDR3 spans 16 residues. CDR1 and CDR2 (germline): MNHNY, SVGAGI (reference sequence). The CDR3 reads CASSYKGGDRRDGYTF. The CDR3 DNA reads TGTGCCAGCAGTTACAAGGGAGGAGATCGCCGGGATGGCTACACCTTC.